Here is one TCR beta chain with its context. The antigen is undetermined. Germline V gene lookup returns CDR1 WSHSY and CDR2 SAAADI. The CDR3 runs to 13 residues. The V and J ends lost 8 bases and 3 bases, in that order; junction bases with no gene match: 2. Measured with immunoSEQ multiplex PCR; TCRdb has only the in-frame clones, and not every one. Among 2 million to 2.5 million clones listed, roughly 91% were seen once. The source of the sample is a study of shared clonotypes between healthy human individuals. Broader study findings: Naive subsets generally exceeded memory subsets in estimated richness. The generation probabilities recorded for non-shared clonotypes fell below those of clonotypes shared by all four donors.

CD45RO-negative cells were positively selected for CCR7, leaving out terminally differentiated effector memory CD45RA+ cells. The source of this sequence is a man younger than 35 in good health. Some clones in this sample may be carry-over from other donors' samples. Sequencing was performed on naive CD8+ T cells from PBMCs. The chain has TRBV10-2 and TRBJ2-3, with 10 bases that match TRBD1. CDR3 in amino acids: CASEDRGTDTQYF. The CDR3 bases are TGCGCCAGCGAGGACAGGGGGACAGATACGCAGTATTTT.